These 27 T cell receptor beta chains were sequenced from one sample in a study of Ad26.COV2.S vaccination and SARS-CoV-2 variants. The repertoire was sequenced with immunoSEQ multiplex PCR; TCRdb's copy has only in-frame clones and lacks some. The sample gives around 340,000 clones, 75% to 90% of which show up once; over 8.5% is in the top ten. Treatment here: 15 to 20 received Ad26.COV2.S at low or high dose, single or two shots; several received placebo; per-sample allocation not given. Day 63 following the first vaccine or placebo injection was when the samples were taken. The input for sequencing was peripheral blood, taken in a trial of Ad26.COV2.S vaccine versus placebo. The receptors derive from a person between 18 and 65 years old who received the Ad26.COV2.S COVID-19 vaccine or a placebo.

CDR3 nucleotides: TGTGCCAGCAGCTTACTTAGGGGAGAGACCCAGTACTTC. Translated, it gives CASSLLRGETQYF. V gene TRBV7-6 combines with J gene TRBJ2-5, with D possibly TRBD1 on 5 matching bases. The length of the CDR3 is 13 residues. Germline CDR1 is SGHVS and CDR2 is FNYEAQ. Deletions cut 2 bases from V and 4 bases from J, with 8 bases between.

The CDR3 spells CASSLAMQGDQPQHF. The CDR3 nucleotides are TGTGCCAGCAGCTTAGCAATGCAGGGGGATCAGCCCCAGCATTTT. The chain combines TRBV7-2 with TRBJ1-5; the match to TRBD1 covers 7 bases. Germline assignment: CDR1 SGHTA and CDR2 FQGNSA. CDR3 length: 15 amino acids. The trim removed 0 bases at V and 5 bases at J, leaving 4 bases unmatched.

This chain links TRBV6-2 or TRBV6-3 with TRBJ1-2, with 7 bases fitting TRBD1. This CDR3 is built from 14 residues. Germline CDR1 and CDR2: MNHEY and SVGEGT. With V trimmed by 6 bases and J by 7 bases, 11 bases remained unmatched. The CDR3 is CASSREGAPGGYTF. The DNA for the CDR3 is TGTGCCAGCAGCAGGGAGGGGGCGCCGGGTGGCTACACCTTC.

This chain joins TRBV19 and TRBJ1-1; 9 bases align to TRBD1. V lost 4 bases, J lost 6 bases, and 3 bases stayed unmatched. This CDR3 is built from 13 residues. The germline V gene has CDR1 LNHDA and CDR2 SQIVND (reference sequence). CDR3 loop: CASSSWTGAEAFF. CDR3 DNA: TGTGCCAGTAGTAGCTGGACAGGGGCTGAAGCTTTCTTT.

The rearrangement links TRBV7-8 to TRBJ2-3; 9 nucleotides line up with TRBD2. CDR1 and CDR2 from the germline V gene are SGHVS and FQNEAQ. The length of the CDR3 is 17 residues. V shed 2 bases and J 5 bases; nucleotides not matched to a gene: 11. The CDR3 nucleotides are TGTGCCAGCAGCTTATTCCGGGCCGGACTAGCGATAGATACGCAGTATTTT. Its protein product is CASSLFRAGLAIDTQYF.

There are a few counts of this clone. This chain's CDR3 is CASSLGAGTENTIYF. DNA for the CDR3: TGTGCCAGCAGTTTAGGCGCCGGGACAGAAAACACCATATATTTT. The genes are TRBV27 and TRBJ1-3; TRBD1 matches at 7 bases. CDR3 size: 15 residues. V trimming: 2 bases; J trimming: 6 bases; junction bases outside the gene matches: 7. From germline, CDR1 is MNHEY and CDR2 SMNVEV (reference sequence).

The rearrangement links TRBV19 to TRBJ2-1, with 9 bases matching TRBD2. Losses at the gene ends were 6 bases for V and 10 bases for J; bases not matched to a gene: 10. Germline CDR1 is LNHDA and CDR2 is SQIVND (reference sequence). CDR3 length equals 14 residues. The CDR3 nucleotides are TGTGCCAGTAGGAAACCAGGACTAGCGCAGGAGCAGTTCTTC. Translation: CASRKPGLAQEQFF.

V usage is TRBV6-5 and J usage is TRBJ2-1; D remains ambiguous. This CDR3 comprises 15 residues. Germline loops: CDR1 MNHEY, CDR2 SVGAGI. The V and J ends lost 6 bases and 1 base respectively, with 13 bases between them. The CDR3 DNA follows: TGTGCCAGCAGCCCCGATAGGGATTCCTACAATGAGCAGTTCTTC. Translated: CASSPDRDSYNEQFF.

V is TRBV6-6 and J is TRBJ2-1; perhaps TRBD1 as D (7 bases). There are 14 residues in the CDR3. The V gene's germline CDR1 is MNHNY and CDR2 SVGAGI (reference sequence). V was clipped by 9 bases and J by 4 bases, with 16 bases between them. The CDR3 coding sequence is TGTGCCAGTTATGAGGGGGCGGGGTACAATGAGCAGTTCTTC. This codes for CASYEGAGYNEQFF.

The rearrangement links TRBV7-2 to TRBJ1-2, with D tentatively TRBD1 (6 bases). Trimming removed 1 base at V and 4 bases at J, with 10 bases between. The CDR3 has 14 residues. From germline, CDR1 is SGHTA and CDR2 FQGNSA. CDR3 loop: CASSLGQAPYGYTF. CDR3 DNA: TGTGCCAGCAGCTTAGGACAGGCCCCCTATGGCTACACCTTC.

The sample holds one count of this clone. V is TRBV28 and J is TRBJ2-7; D gene uncertain. The CDR3 consists of 13 residues. V lost 8 bases and J lost 3, with 14 bases in between. Germline V gene lookup returns CDR1 MDHEN and CDR2 SYDVKM. CDR3 bases: TGTGCCAGCTGTACAGACATTTTCTACGAGCAGTACTTC. It translates to CASCTDIFYEQYF.

A single count supports this clone. The J gene is TRBJ2-3, the V gene TRBV9; 11 bases match TRBD2. The length of the CDR3 is 16 residues. The germline V gene has CDR1 SGDLS and CDR2 YYNGEE. The V gene end was trimmed by 0 bases and the J gene end by 3 bases; junction bases not matched to a gene: 3. The CDR3 region is CASSVGASGRTDTQYF. CDR3 bases: TGTGCCAGCAGCGTAGGGGCTAGCGGGAGGACAGATACGCAGTATTTT.

The rearrangement links TRBV27 to TRBJ2-5; possibly TRBD1 or TRBD2 for D (5 bases each). Trimming pared 2 bases from V and 5 bases from J, leaving 12 bases between. The CDR3 runs to 14 residues. Germline V gene lookup returns CDR1 MNHEY and CDR2 SMNVEV (reference sequence). The CDR3 spells CASSLGGSRETQYF. CDR3 DNA: TGTGCCAGCAGTTTAGGGGGTTCGAGGGAGACCCAGTACTTC.

V gene TRBV6-4 combines with J gene TRBJ2-3; D gene ambiguous. Trimming left V 3 bases short and J 0 bases short, with 13 bases between. Germline V gene lookup returns CDR1 MRHNA and CDR2 SNTAGT. The CDR3 is 16 amino acids. Here the CDR3 DNA reads TGTGCCAGCAGTGAGGCAGCCTTAACTAGCACAGATACGCAGTATTTT. Translated, it gives CASSEAALTSTDTQYF.

The chain combines TRBV5-4 with TRBJ2-7, with 7 bases fitting TRBD2. Germline loops: CDR1 SGHNT, CDR2 YYREEE (reference sequence). Trimming cost V 0 bases and J 4 bases; bases outside gene matches: 10. This CDR3 comprises 16 residues. CDR3 loop: CASSLDSTSATYEQYF. In DNA, the CDR3 is TGTGCCAGCAGCTTGGACAGCACTAGCGCAACGTACGAGCAGTACTTC.

The chain combines TRBV18 with TRBJ1-1, with a possible D match to TRBD1 (5 bases). V was pared by 0 bases and J by 0 bases, with 20 bases between. The CDR3 runs to 19 residues. Germline CDR1 reads KGHSH; CDR2 reads LQKENI. This CDR3 is CASSPPGTEVYGLNTEAFF. The CDR3 nucleotides are TGTGCCAGCTCACCACCTGGGACGGAGGTCTATGGCCTGAACACTGAAGCTTTCTTT.

The chain carries TRBV19 and TRBJ2-5, with 7 bases fitting TRBD2. Germline lookup yields CDR1 LNHDA and CDR2 SQIVND (reference sequence). Trimming at V came to 5 bases and at J to 4 bases, leaving 7 bases not matched to a gene. CDR3 length equals 14 residues. The DNA of the CDR3 is TGTGCCAGTAGTGGCACCGGGGGGTCAGAGACCCAGTACTTC. Its protein product is CASSGTGGSETQYF. The variable domain in full, with the rest retrieved from reference TRBV19 and TRBJ2-5, is DGGITQSPKYLFRKEGQNVTLSCEQNLNHDAMYWYRQDPGQGLRLIYYSQIVNDFQKGDIAEGYSVSREKKESFPLTVTSAQKNPTAFYLCASSGTGGSETQYFGPGTRLLVL.

V is TRBV25-1 and J is TRBJ1-6; D gene ambiguous. Trimming took off 4 bases at V and 2 bases at J, with 0 bases between the two ends. The CDR3 sequence is 12 residues long. Germline V lookup: CDR1 MGHDK, CDR2 SYGVNS. The CDR3 nucleotides are TGTGCCAGCAGTGCCTATAATTCACCCCTCCACTTT. This codes for CASSAYNSPLHF.

This rearrangement joins TRBV7-8 to TRBJ1-5, with TRBD1 identical over 9 bases. This CDR3 contains 17 residues. The J segment lost 1 base and the V segment lost 5 bases, leaving 9 bases of the junction unmatched. Germline-derived CDR1 and CDR2 are SGHVS and FQNEAQ. The CDR3 DNA sequence: TGTGCCAGCAGCGCAAGGACAGGGGCGGGCAGCAATCAGCCCCAGCATTTT. It specifies CASSARTGAGSNQPQHF.

CDR3 loop: CASSLGLSSDTQYF. The CDR3 DNA follows: TGTGCCAGCAGCTTAGGGCTGTCTTCAGATACGCAGTATTTT. The chain couples TRBV7-2 to TRBJ2-3; D gene uncertain. The length of the CDR3 is 14 residues. Trimming stripped 1 base from V and 4 bases from J, with 9 bases between. Germline V lookup: CDR1 SGHTA, CDR2 FQGNSA.

This clone was counted a single time. The rearrangement uses TRBV7-2 and TRBJ2-3, with TRBD2 identical over 12 bases. V lost 3 bases and J lost 1; bases outside the gene matches: 2. Germline CDR1 is SGHTA and CDR2 is FQGNSA. The CDR3 consists of 16 residues. Written as DNA, the CDR3 is TGTGCCAGCAGCTTGTGGACTAGCGGGGGCACAGATACGCAGTATTTT. This sequence encodes CASSLWTSGGTDTQYF.

This chain connects TRBV4-3 to TRBJ2-1; D not resolved. V gave up 0 bases and J gave up 13 bases, with 13 bases separating them. Germline-derived CDR1 and CDR2 are LGHNA and YSLEER. The CDR3 is 13 residues long. Written as DNA, the CDR3 is TGCGCCAGCAGCCAAGATGGAGTGCCTGGTCAGTTCTTC. It translates to CASSQDGVPGQFF.

V is TRBV5-1 and J is TRBJ2-1; TRBD2 matches at 10 bases. The V gene end was trimmed by 0 bases and the J gene end by 7 bases; junction bases not matched to a gene: 7. This CDR3 has 16 amino acids. Germline CDR1 reads SGHRS; CDR2 reads YFSETQ. The CDR3 here is CASSLDLAGDRNEQFF. The CDR3 DNA is TGCGCCAGCAGCTTGGACCTAGCGGGGGACCGGAATGAGCAGTTCTTC.

This clone was seen once. CDR3 nucleotide sequence: TGTGCCAGCAGCCAAGAGCGGACAGGGTTTTCCGAGCAGTACTTC. Protein sequence: CASSQERTGFSEQYF. The chain is built from TRBV3-1 (or the pseudogene TRBV3-2) and TRBJ2-7, with 8 bases fitting TRBD1. Germline V lookup: CDR1 LGHDT, CDR2 YNNKEL (reference sequence). The V and J ends lost 0 bases and 6 bases, in that order; junction bases with no gene match: 7. The CDR3 is 15 amino acids.

The chain is built from TRBV4-1 and TRBJ2-1; 12 positions match TRBD2. The ends lost 4 bases at V and 6 bases at J; junction bases unmatched: 7. This CDR3 comprises 16 residues. Germline CDR1 MGHRA, CDR2 YSYEKL. CDR3 coding DNA: TGCGCCAGCAGCCTACGGACTAGCGGGAAACCCAATGAGCAGTTCTTC. Its protein product is CASSLRTSGKPNEQFF.

V is TRBV7-2 and J is TRBJ1-2; D is uncertain. V dropped 4 bases and J dropped 5 bases, with 14 bases sitting between them. This CDR3 has 14 residues. Germline V gene data show CDR1 as SGHTA and CDR2 as FQGNSA. The CDR3 nucleotides are TGTGCCAGCAGCTCAGCGGACGGCCCATATGGCTACACCTTC. Protein: CASSSADGPYGYTF.

As for this clone: Other nucleotide sequences from this sample produce the same CDR3. V and J are TRBV5-1 and TRBJ2-1; D unclear. Trimming pared 0 bases from V and 3 bases from J, leaving 7 bases between. CDR1 is SGHRS and CDR2 is YFSETQ in the germline V gene. CDR3 length equals 14 residues. The CDR3, as DNA: TGCGCCAGCAGCTTGGGTGCAGACTACAATGAGCAGTTCTTC. It translates to CASSLGADYNEQFF.